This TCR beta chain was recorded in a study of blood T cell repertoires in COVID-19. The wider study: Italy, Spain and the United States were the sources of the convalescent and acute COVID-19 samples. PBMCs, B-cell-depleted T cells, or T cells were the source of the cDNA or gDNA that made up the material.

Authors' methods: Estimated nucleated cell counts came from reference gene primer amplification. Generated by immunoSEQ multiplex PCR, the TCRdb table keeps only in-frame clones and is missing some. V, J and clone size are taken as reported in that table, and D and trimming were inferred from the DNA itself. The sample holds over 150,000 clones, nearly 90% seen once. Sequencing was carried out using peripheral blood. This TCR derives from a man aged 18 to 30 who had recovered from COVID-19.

CDR3 sequence (DNA): TGCGCCAGCAGCTTGGCCAGCACAGGGAATAACTATGGCTACACCTTC. It specifies CASSLASTGNNYGYTF. The chain uses TRBV5-1 and TRBJ1-2; TRBD1 might be the D (6 bases). V lost 0 bases, J lost 1 base, and 13 bases lay in between. CDR1 and CDR2 (germline): SGHRS, YFSETQ. This CDR3 comprises 16 residues.